These 28 T cell receptor beta chains came from one sample sequenced in a study of T-cell memory formation after mild COVID-19. TCRdb re-called the 5' RACE reads through MiXCR, storing one row per CDR3 protein. The repertoire holds roughly 450,000 distinct CDR3 sequences, more than 15% seen once, with 20% to 25% in the top ten. Source material: PBMCs or a T cell subset sorted from them (not recorded which). All receptors come from a man younger than 35 who had mild COVID-19 (a few samples of this study predate the infection). Cell type and time point are not known.

This clonotype was found a few times. CDR3 bases: TGCGCCAGCAGGCCGGGACAGGGGTATTCACCCCTCCACTTT. This gives the protein CASRPGQGYSPLHF. The chain combines TRBV5-1 with TRBJ1-6; 10 positions match TRBD1. Germline CDR1 is SGHRS and CDR2 is YFSETQ. Trimming at V came to 5 bases and at J to 8 bases, leaving 4 bases not matched to a gene. The CDR3 totals 14 residues.

Details on this clonotype: The junction and the germline gene differ at one end; a read error may be behind it. The rearrangement links TRBV5-1 to TRBJ2-3, with 11 bases aligning to TRBD2. The CDR3 is 12 residues long. In germline, CDR1 is SGHRS, CDR2 YFSETQ. CDR3 nucleotide sequence: TGCGCCAGCAGCCACACTAGCGGGGGCCCCCGTTGG. Translation: CASSHTSGGPRW.

V usage is TRBV5-1 and J usage is TRBJ1-2; TRBD1 matches 11 bases. Germline CDR1 SGHRS, CDR2 YFSETQ. The length of the CDR3 is 16 residues. V was pared by 4 bases and J by 3 bases, with 8 bases of the junction left unmatched. CDR3 residues: CASSPTDRGRDYGYTF. CDR3 DNA: TGCGCCAGCAGCCCAACGGACAGGGGGCGCGACTATGGCTACACCTTC.

This clonotype was seen only a few times. V usage is TRBV3-1 and J usage is TRBJ2-7; TRBD2 matches at 7 bases. Germline CDR1 reads LGHDT; CDR2 reads YNNKEL (reference sequence). V lost 1 base to trimming and J lost 13 bases; unmatched junction nucleotides: 13. The CDR3 loop spans 14 amino acids. The DNA of the CDR3 is TGTGCCAGCAGCCAAGCGGCCCGGGGAGGGGCGTCCTACTTC. Residues: CASSQAARGGASYF.

This clonotype was seen ten or more times. The chain recombines TRBV5-1 with TRBJ1-4; tentatively, D is TRBD1 (6 bases). The germline gives CDR1 SGHRS, CDR2 YFSETQ. This CDR3 region has 14 residues. The V end was cut by 4 bases, the J end by 5 bases, with 12 bases between. CDR3 sequence (DNA): TGCGCCAGCAGCCGTACACAGGGAAATGAAAAACTGTTTTTT. Translated, it gives CASSRTQGNEKLFF.

The sample holds many counts of this clonotype. V is TRBV7-8 and J is TRBJ2-5, with 9 bases aligning to TRBD1. Germline V gene sequence: CDR1 SGHVS, CDR2 FQNEAQ. The CDR3 covers 20 residues. Trimming removed 2 bases from V and 2 bases from J; junction bases left unmatched: 18. The DNA for the CDR3 is TGTGCCAGCAGCTTACGTCTACCGGGACAGGGTGGTGTGGGGCAAGAGACCCAGTACTTC. Its translation: CASSLRLPGQGGVGQETQYF.

The chain has TRBV4-2 and TRBJ1-2; D is possibly TRBD1 (6 bases). The length of the CDR3 is 14 residues. V was trimmed by 1 base and J by 4 bases, leaving 10 bases between them. Germline V gene sequence: CDR1 LGHNA, CDR2 YNFKEQ. The CDR3: CASSQVGGGYGYTF. The CDR3 DNA follows: TGTGCCAGCAGCCAAGTAGGGGGAGGCTATGGCTACACCTTC.

The table lists this clonotype with a few counts. The rearrangement uses TRBV7-9 and TRBJ2-2, with no clear D. In germline, CDR1 is SEHNR, CDR2 FQNEAQ (reference sequence). V lost 4 bases and J 4 bases, leaving 16 bases between the germline ends. The CDR3 spans 16 residues. This chain's CDR3 is CASSSNPRASTGELFF. The CDR3 bases are TGTGCCAGCAGCTCAAACCCCCGAGCGAGCACCGGGGAGCTGTTTTTT. The variable domain in full, with the rest retrieved from reference TRBV7-9 and TRBJ2-2, is DTGVSQNPRHKITKRGQNVTFRCDPISEHNRLYWYRQTLGQGPEFLTYFQNEAQLEKSRLLSDRFSAERPKGSFSTLEIQRTEQGDSAMYLCASSSNPRASTGELFFGEGSRLTVL.

This clonotype was counted between two and nine times. The V and J genes are TRBV21-1 and TRBJ1-6; TRBD1 is the table's D call and was not checked against the DNA. TRBV21-1 constitutes a pseudogene. CDR3 size: 16 residues. In nucleotides, the CDR3 is TGTGCCAGCACCACCCAAGTACAGGGGGCAAATTCACCCCTCCACTTT. Translated, it gives CASTTQVQGANSPLHF.

This clonotype was seen only a few times. CDR3 loop: CASSLGLGLQETQYF. CDR3 DNA: TGCGCCAGCAGCTTAGGTCTGGGGTTACAAGAGACCCAGTACTTC. The genes are TRBV5-1 and TRBJ2-5; D is ambiguous. Trimming cost V 2 bases and J 2 bases, with 13 bases left between them. Germline V gives CDR1 SGHRS, CDR2 YFSETQ. The CDR3 loop spans 15 amino acids.

DNA for the CDR3: TGTGCCGCCTCGGACAGGGGCGTAAATGAGCAGTTCTTC. Protein sequence: CAASDRGVNEQFF. This chain joins TRBV10-3 and TRBJ2-1; 9 nucleotides line up with TRBD1. Germline values: CDR1 ENHRY, CDR2 SYGVKD. The CDR3 runs to 13 residues. V shed 11 bases and J 7 bases; nucleotides not matched to a gene: 9.

This clonotype was detected only a few times. The rearrangement links TRBV7-2 to TRBJ2-5; 8 positions match TRBD2. The CDR3 runs 14 residues. CDR1 is SGHTA, CDR2 FQGNSA, per germline. Losses at the gene ends were 5 bases for V and 5 bases for J; bases not matched to a gene: 7. The CDR3 coding sequence is TGTGCCAGCAGCCGGGGGGGGTCAGGGGAGACCCAGTACTTC. It encodes CASSRGGSGETQYF.

The chain is built from TRBV12-3 or TRBV12-4 and TRBJ1-1, with a weak D call TRBD1 (6 bases). The CDR3 length is 14 residues. V gave up 7 bases and J gave up 11 bases, with 23 bases separating them. The CDR3 protein is CASTDTGTRFSAFF. CDR3 sequence (DNA): TGTGCCAGCACCGATACCGGGACACGGTTTAGCGCTTTCTTT.

The chain recombines TRBV7-2 with TRBJ2-4; D gene uncertain. The V end lost 6 bases, the J end lost 7 bases, and 13 bases lay between the germline ends. Germline CDR1 and CDR2: SGHTA and FQGNSA. This CDR3 has 13 amino acids. CDR3: CASSRPAMNIQYF. CDR3 coding DNA: TGTGCCAGCAGTAGACCTGCCATGAACATTCAGTACTTC.

The gene calls are TRBV7-6 and TRBJ2-6; tentative D call: TRBD2 (6 bases). V was pared by 11 bases and J by 2 bases, with 10 bases between. The CDR3 is 13 residues long. Germline loops: CDR1 SGHVS, CDR2 FNYEAQ. CDR3 sequence: CAVGGAGANVLTF. The DNA for the CDR3 is TGTGCCGTCGGAGGGGCTGGGGCCAACGTCCTGACTTTC.

This clonotype came up a few times. DNA for the CDR3: TGTGCCAGCAGCTCCGGGGGACCCCCCTACGAGCAGTACTTC. This sequence encodes CASSSGGPPYEQYF. The V call is TRBV7-9, the J call TRBJ2-7; D might be TRBD2 (6 bases). Germline V lookup: CDR1 SEHNR, CDR2 FQNEAQ (reference sequence). CDR3 length: 14 amino acids. Trimming shortened V by 4 bases and J by 2 bases, and 12 bases separated the two germline ends.

The V and J genes are TRBV4-1 and TRBJ1-5; tentative D call: TRBD1 (5 bases). Trimming took off 0 bases at V and 3 bases at J, with 9 bases between the two ends. Germline CDR1 and CDR2: MGHRA and YSYEKL. The CDR3 spans 15 residues. CDR3 nucleotide sequence: TGCGCCAGCAGCCAAGAGTGGGGGTTCAATCAGCCCCAGCATTTT. It specifies CASSQEWGFNQPQHF.

This chain joins TRBV6-1 and TRBJ1-2; D is uncertain. Germline V CDR1 and CDR2: MNHNS, SASEGT. V lost 1 base and J 5 bases, leaving 2 bases between the germline ends. The CDR3 contains 11 residues. CDR3 protein: CASSEGYGYTF. The CDR3 bases are TGTGCCAGCAGTGAAGGGTATGGCTACACCTTC.

This clonotype was seen only a few times. The rearrangement uses TRBV7-9 and TRBJ2-2; the D is unclear. The germline V and J ends were trimmed by 5 bases and 4 bases, with 14 bases remaining between them. CDR3 size: 15 residues. Per germline, CDR1 SEHNR and CDR2 FQNEAQ (reference sequence). The CDR3 coding sequence is TGTGCCAGCAGCAGTTCTAATGTCGGCACCGGGGAGCTGTTTTTT. This translates into CASSSSNVGTGELFF.

This clonotype has more than one count but fewer than ten. The rearrangement uses TRBV6-6 and TRBJ2-7; TRBD1 agrees at 7 bases. Germline V CDR1 and CDR2: MNHNY, SVGAGI (reference sequence). With 0 bases clipped from V and 5 bases from J, the junction kept 10 bases outside the gene matches. The CDR3 has 16 amino acids. The CDR3 sequence: CASSYSPSGGWDEQYF. CDR3 sequence (DNA): TGTGCCAGCAGTTACTCGCCGTCAGGGGGTTGGGACGAGCAGTACTTC.

The sample holds a few counts of this clonotype. The chain carries TRBV7-6 and TRBJ2-1, with 10 bases aligning to TRBD1. Germline CDR1 reads SGHVS; CDR2 reads FNYEAQ. This CDR3 contains 14 residues. J gave up 5 bases and V 5 bases, and 3 bases lay outside the gene matches. The CDR3 bases are TGTGCCAGCAGCCCCGGGACAGGGGACAATGAGCAGTTCTTC. Encoded protein: CASSPGTGDNEQFF. Together with reference TRBV7-6 and TRBJ2-1, the CDR3 gives the full variable domain: GAGVSQSPRYKVTKRGQDVALRCDPISGHVSLYWYRQALGQGPEFLTYFNYEAQQDKSGLPNDRFSAERPEGSISTLTIQRTEQRDSAMYRCASSPGTGDNEQFFGPGTRLTVL.

This chain links TRBV6-5 with TRBJ2-7; TRBD1 matches at 11 bases. V was pared by 6 bases and J by 3 bases, with 4 bases of the junction left unmatched. The CDR3 covers 14 residues. The germline gives CDR1 MNHEY, CDR2 SVGAGI. Written as DNA, the CDR3 is TGTGCCAGCAGGCCGGGACAGGGGGGCTACGAGCAGTACGTC. Translating it yields CASRPGQGGYEQYV.

This clonotype was observed at least ten times. This chain connects TRBV12-3 or TRBV12-4 to TRBJ1-5, with a tentative D call TRBD1 (6 bases). This CDR3 region has 13 residues. V lost 7 bases to trimming and J lost 2 bases, with 9 bases between them. CDR3 residues: CASTPGGNQPQHF. CDR3 DNA: TGTGCCAGCACCCCAGGGGGCAATCAGCCCCAGCATTTT.

The gene calls are TRBV4-1 and TRBJ2-3; possibly TRBD1 for D (5 bases). The length of the CDR3 is 15 residues. CDR1 is MGHRA and CDR2 is YSYEKL in the germline V gene. V lost 4 bases to trimming and J lost 6 bases, with 17 bases between them. The CDR3 here is CASSPQGRTWDTQYF. Written as DNA, the CDR3 is TGCGCCAGCAGCCCGCAGGGCAGAACTTGGGATACGCAGTATTTT.

CDR3 loop: CSAGGPGEGDTQYF. Written as DNA, the CDR3 is TGCAGTGCCGGGGGGCCGGGGGAAGGAGATACGCAGTATTTT. The genes are TRBV20-1 and TRBJ2-3; perhaps TRBD2 as D (7 bases). Germline V gene data show CDR1 as DFQATT and CDR2 as SNEGSKA (reference sequence). Trimming removed 6 bases from V and 5 bases from J, with 18 bases in between. The CDR3 covers 14 residues.

V usage is TRBV11-1 and J usage is TRBJ2-3; the D is unclear. V lost 0 bases to trimming and J lost 1 base, with 11 bases between them. This CDR3 is 16 amino acids long. Germline V gives CDR1 SGHAT, CDR2 FQDESV (reference sequence). DNA for the CDR3: TGTGCCAGCAGCTTAGCCGTCTCTCCTGGCACAGATACGCAGTATTTT. It specifies CASSLAVSPGTDTQYF.

This clonotype was observed a few times. The V gene is TRBV6-2 or TRBV6-3, the J gene TRBJ1-3; tentative D call: TRBD1 (6 bases). Trimming stripped 8 bases from V and 4 bases from J, with 18 bases between. Germline V gene lookup returns CDR1 MNHEY and CDR2 SVGEGT. The CDR3 is 15 residues long. The DNA of the CDR3 is TGTGCCAGCCAAACCCACAGGGTCGAAGGAAACACCATATATTTT. It codes for CASQTHRVEGNTIYF.

The V call is TRBV4-1, the J call TRBJ2-7; D is tentatively TRBD1 or TRBD2 (5 bases each). The germline V gene encodes CDR1 MGHRA and CDR2 YSYEKL. The CDR3 sequence is 15 residues long. With 3 bases removed from V and 5 bases from J, the gap between germline ends came to 17 bases. The CDR3 nucleotides read TGCGCCAGCAGCCACCGACCGGGGCTTCAGAACGAGCAGTACTTC. Its protein product is CASSHRPGLQNEQYF.